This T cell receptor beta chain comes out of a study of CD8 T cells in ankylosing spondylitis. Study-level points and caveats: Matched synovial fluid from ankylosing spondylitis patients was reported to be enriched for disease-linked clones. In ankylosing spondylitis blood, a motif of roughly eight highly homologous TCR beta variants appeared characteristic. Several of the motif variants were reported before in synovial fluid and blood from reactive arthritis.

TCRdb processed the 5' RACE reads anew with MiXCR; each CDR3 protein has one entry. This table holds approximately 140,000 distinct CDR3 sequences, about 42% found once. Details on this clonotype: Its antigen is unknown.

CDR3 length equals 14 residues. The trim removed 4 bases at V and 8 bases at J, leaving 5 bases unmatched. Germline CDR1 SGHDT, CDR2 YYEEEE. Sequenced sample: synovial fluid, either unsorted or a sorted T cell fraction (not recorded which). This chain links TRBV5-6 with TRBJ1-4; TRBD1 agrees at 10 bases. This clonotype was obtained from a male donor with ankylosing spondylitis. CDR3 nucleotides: TGTGCCAGCAGCCGGACAGGGGGGGAGGAAAAACTGTTTTTT. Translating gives CASSRTGGEEKLFF.